This TCR beta chain was obtained from a study of shared clonotypes between healthy human individuals. With respect to this clone: Its specificity is unknown.

TCRdb keeps only in-frame clones here, not all; method: immunoSEQ multiplex PCR. Here the sample spans about 1.1 million clones, about 80% being singletons. General study points: In general, naive subsets displayed greater estimated richness than memory subsets did.

The receptor was derived from a man in his late teens or twenties in good health. Some clones in this sample may be carry-over from other donors' samples. Source material: memory CD4+ T cells from PBMCs. Subset of the sample: CD45RA-negative fraction.

The CDR3 loop reads CASSGPSYGYTF. Here the CDR3 DNA reads TGTGCCAGCAGCGGCCCAAGCTATGGCTACACCTTC. This chain connects TRBV9 to TRBJ1-2; D uncertain. V was cut by 3 bases and J by 4 bases, with 7 bases left in between. CDR1 and CDR2 from the germline V gene are SGDLS and YYNGEE. The CDR3 has 12 residues. Based on the CDR3 plus reference TRBV9 and TRBJ1-2, the full variable domain is DSGVTQTPKHLITATGQRVTLRCSPRSGDLSVYWYQQSLDQGLQFLIQYYNGEERAKGNILERFSAQQFPDLHSELNLSSLELGDSALYFCASSGPSYGYTFGSGTRLTVV.